The next 31 T cell receptor beta chains were all read from a single sample in a study of blood T cells in healthy people across ages. A J-beta primer mix and a sample-barcoded 5' primer were used in a second PCR of roughly 7 to 12 cycles. TCRdb re-called the 5' RACE reads through MiXCR, storing one row per CDR3 protein. The table has 1.5 million to 2 million distinct CDR3 sequences, over 25% seen once; the top ten hold around 7.7%. Specimen: blood. These receptor sequences come from a woman in her twenties or thirties in good health.

The V and J genes are TRBV5-1 and TRBJ2-4; D perhaps matches TRBD1 (6 bases). Germline V lookup: CDR1 SGHRS, CDR2 YFSETQ. Trimming left V 4 bases short and J 7 bases short, with 15 bases between. The CDR3 has 14 residues. The CDR3 DNA sequence: TGCGCCAGCAGCCCGGAGACAGGTTCGAACATTCAGTACTTC. This gives the protein CASSPETGSNIQYF.

The V call is TRBV9, the J call TRBJ2-1, with D possibly matching TRBD2 (5 bases). CDR1 is SGDLS, CDR2 YYNGEE, per germline. V shed 4 bases and J shed 8 bases, with 19 bases lying between them. The CDR3 is 15 residues long. The CDR3 sequence is CASSSLGAGGDEQFF. CDR3 coding DNA: TGTGCCAGCAGCTCCCTGGGAGCAGGCGGCGATGAGCAGTTCTTC.

The chain uses TRBV10-3 and TRBJ2-3; TRBD2 matches at 8 bases. V shed 4 bases and J 6 bases; nucleotides not matched to a gene: 18. Germline V gene sequence: CDR1 ENHRY, CDR2 SYGVKD. CDR3 size: 18 residues. The CDR3 sequence is CAISGSITGGGPRDTQYF. CDR3 nucleotides: TGTGCCATCAGTGGGTCGATCACTGGCGGGGGGCCTAGGGATACGCAGTATTTT.

The DNA of the CDR3 is TGTGCCAGCAGGTACGATAGGGGCCGCAATCAGCCCCAGCATTTT. Translating gives CASRYDRGRNQPQHF. The V and J genes are TRBV6-2 or TRBV6-3 and TRBJ1-5; TRBD1 might be the D (5 bases). Germline CDR1 MNHEY, CDR2 SVGEGT. The CDR3 contains 15 residues. Trimming pared 6 bases from V and 2 bases from J, leaving 14 bases between.

This chain uses TRBV29-1 with TRBJ1-1, with unresolved D. CDR1 SQVTM and CDR2 ANQGSEA come from the germline V gene. Trimming cost V 3 bases and J 2 bases, with 10 bases left between them. CDR3 size: 13 residues. CDR3 DNA: TGCAGCGTTGAGGGCGGCGTTAACACTGAAGCTTTCTTT. As protein: CSVEGGVNTEAFF.

The table lists this clonotype with many counts. V gene TRBV11-2 combines with J gene TRBJ2-3, with 8 bases fitting TRBD2. Germline CDR1 is SGHAT and CDR2 is FQNNGV. The CDR3 spans 15 residues. V lost 2 bases and J lost 8; bases outside the gene matches: 9. CDR3 nucleotide sequence: TGTGCCAGCAGCTTAACCGGGAGGGCTGACGTTACGCAGTATTTT. This encodes CASSLTGRADVTQYF.

Points on this clonotype: The junction departs from the called germline gene at one end, perhaps through a read error. The chain employs TRBV13 and TRBJ2-1; TRBD1 might be the D (5 bases). Germline V gene lookup returns CDR1 PRHDT and CDR2 FYEKMQ (reference sequence). The CDR3 extends over 14 amino acids. Here the CDR3 DNA reads TGTGCCAGCAGTTTAGGGGCGTGGGCCGCTGAGCAGTTCTTC. It specifies CASSLGAWAAEQFF.

This clonotype was recorded at least ten times. The chain carries TRBV5-5 and TRBJ2-5; D is unclear. The length of the CDR3 is 14 residues. The V and J ends lost 0 bases and 1 base respectively, with 7 bases between them. Germline values: CDR1 SGHKS, CDR2 YYEKEE (reference sequence). This CDR3 reads CASSLGDPQETQYF. CDR3 in DNA: TGTGCCAGCAGCTTGGGAGATCCCCAAGAGACCCAGTACTTC.

This CDR3 reads CASSQVSLGGRNQPQHF. CDR3 sequence (DNA): TGCGCCAGCAGCCAAGTATCATTAGGCGGACGCAATCAGCCCCAGCATTTT. The V gene is TRBV4-1, the J gene TRBJ1-5; D gene ambiguous. The germline V gene encodes CDR1 MGHRA and CDR2 YSYEKL. This CDR3 is built from 17 residues. V gave up 1 base and J gave up 2 bases, with 15 bases separating them.

This clonotype was counted at least ten times. The V and J genes are TRBV29-1 and TRBJ2-6; perhaps TRBD1 as D (6 bases). CDR3 length: 15 residues. The germline V gene has CDR1 SQVTM and CDR2 ANQGSEA. Trimming removed 4 bases at V and 4 bases at J, with 14 bases between. The CDR3 sequence is CSVAEGGAGANVLTF. Written as DNA, the CDR3 is TGCAGCGTTGCGGAAGGGGGTGCAGGGGCCAACGTCCTGACTTTC.

This clonotype was detected many times. The chain recombines TRBV27 with TRBJ2-3; 7 bases are a match to TRBD2. The CDR3 runs 14 residues. With 4 bases clipped from V and 3 bases from J, the junction kept 4 bases outside the gene matches. CDR1 MNHEY and CDR2 SMNVEV come from the germline V gene (reference sequence). The CDR3 DNA reads TGTGCCAGCAGTTCCGGACTAGATACAGATACGCAGTATTTT. Protein product: CASSSGLDTDTQYF.

This clonotype was detected only a few times. This may be a read error: a much more frequent sequence differs by one nucleotide. The genes are TRBV4-1 and TRBJ2-4; no clear D. Looked up from germline, CDR1 is MGHRA and CDR2 is YSYEKL. CDR3 size: 13 residues. Trimming shortened V by 2 bases and J by 13 bases, and 15 bases separated the two germline ends. The CDR3: CASSQLADNEQYF. In DNA form, the CDR3 reads TGCGCCAGCAGCCAATTGGCCGACAATGAGCAGTACTTC.

Details on this clonotype: This may arise from a read error, as a much more abundant clone is one base away. The gene calls are TRBV15 and TRBJ2-7, with D tentatively TRBD1 or TRBD2 (5 bases each). CDR3 size: 14 residues. Looked up from germline, CDR1 is LNHNV and CDR2 is YYDKDF (reference sequence). With 3 bases removed from V and 9 bases from J, the gap between germline ends came to 18 bases. CDR3 loop: CATSSAEGMWGQYF. In nucleotides, the CDR3 is TGTGCCACCAGCAGTGCCGAGGGGATGTGGGGGCAGTACTTC. The complete variable domain, with remaining parts taken from reference TRBV15 and TRBJ2-7, reads DAMVIQNPRYQVTQFGKPVTLSCSQTLNHNVMYWYQQKSSQAPKLLFHYYDKDFNNEADTPDNFQSRRPNTSFCFLDIRSPGLGDTAMYLCATSSAEGMWGQYFGPGTRLTVT.

This chain links TRBV7-2 with TRBJ1-4; D is unresolved. The CDR3 contains 17 residues. Per the germline V gene, CDR1 is SGHTA and CDR2 is FQGNSA. Trimming removed 1 base at V and 3 bases at J, with 15 bases between. The CDR3 region is CASSLVSGSGANEKLFF. The CDR3 bases are TGTGCCAGCAGCTTAGTGTCGGGGTCCGGAGCTAATGAAAAACTGTTTTTT.

V is TRBV15 and J is TRBJ1-5; D is unclear. Germline assignment: CDR1 LNHNV and CDR2 YYDKDF (reference sequence). The V and J ends lost 0 bases and 4 bases respectively, with 7 bases between them. The CDR3 is made up of 14 amino acids. The CDR3 bases are TGTGCCACCAGCAGAGATCCCAGGAATCAGCCCCAGCATTTT. The encoded protein is CATSRDPRNQPQHF.

This clonotype was counted between two and nine times. V gene TRBV29-1 combines with J gene TRBJ1-4, with D tentatively TRBD1 (6 bases). The germline gives CDR1 SQVTM, CDR2 ANQGSEA. The length of the CDR3 is 16 residues. Trimming shortened V by 0 bases and J by 4 bases, and 15 bases separated the two germline ends. CDR3 protein: CSVEDQRGRSNEKLFF. The CDR3, as DNA: TGCAGCGTTGAAGATCAACGGGGGCGCAGTAATGAAAAACTGTTTTTT.

This clonotype was seen a handful of times. The chain uses TRBV20-1 and TRBJ2-3; 8 bases are shared with TRBD2. With V trimmed by 0 bases and J by 0 bases, 5 bases remained unmatched. This CDR3 region has 16 residues. CDR1 is DFQATT, CDR2 SNEGSKA, per germline (reference sequence). For the CDR3, the DNA is TGCAGTGCTAGAGAGAGGGCGGGGGGAAGCACAGATACGCAGTATTTT. This translates into CSARERAGGSTDTQYF.

In this sample, this clonotype turned up many times. The rearrangement joins TRBV3-1 to TRBJ1-2, with D unclear. CDR3 length: 11 amino acids. CDR1 and CDR2 (germline): LGHDT, YNNKEL (reference sequence). V dropped 1 base and J dropped 6 bases, with 3 bases sitting between them. The CDR3 nucleotides read TGTGCCAGCAGCCAAGTCGATGGCTACACCTTC. Its translation: CASSQVDGYTF. The full variable domain, with the rest looked up from reference TRBV3-1 and TRBJ1-2, is DTAVSQTPKYLVTQMGNDKSIKCEQNLGHDTMYWYKQDSKKFLKIMFSYNNKELIINETVPNRFSPKSPDKAHLNLHINSLELGDSAVYFCASSQVDGYTFGSGTRLTVV.

This clonotype was seen a few times. This chain links TRBV5-1 with TRBJ2-1, with 8 nucleotides matching TRBD2. J lost 10 bases, V lost 3 bases, and 9 bases had no gene match. Germline CDR1 is SGHRS and CDR2 is YFSETQ. The CDR3 covers 14 residues. This CDR3 reads CASSSDGGVGEQFF. Written as DNA, the CDR3 is TGCGCCAGCAGCTCGGACGGGGGGGTAGGAGAGCAGTTCTTC.

This clonotype was observed a handful of times. The J gene is TRBJ1-2, the V gene TRBV12-3 or TRBV12-4; D gene uncertain. The CDR3 spans 14 residues. Trimming cost V 7 bases and J 3 bases, with 15 bases left between them. CDR3 nucleotide sequence: TGTGCCAGCACACGAGGGCAAGGAGACTATGGCTACACCTTC. This translates into CASTRGQGDYGYTF.

The chain couples TRBV12-3 or TRBV12-4 to TRBJ2-7; the D gene is possibly TRBD2 (5 bases). The V and J ends lost 3 bases and 5 bases respectively, with 11 bases between them. The CDR3 runs 13 residues. The CDR3 protein is CASSFRLSDEQYF. The CDR3 DNA reads TGTGCCAGCAGTTTCAGGCTTAGCGACGAGCAGTACTTC.

The J gene is TRBJ1-5, the V gene TRBV2, with 7 bases that match TRBD1. The trim removed 2 bases at V and 3 bases at J, leaving 4 bases unmatched. The length of the CDR3 is 15 residues. CDR1 SNHLY and CDR2 FYNNEI come from the germline V gene. The CDR3 region is CASSEQQGLNQPQHF. The CDR3 DNA reads as TGTGCCAGCAGTGAACAACAGGGGCTCAATCAGCCCCAGCATTTT.

This clonotype was counted ten times or more. The CDR3 sequence is CASSDRGYGYTF. The CDR3 bases are TGTGCCAGCAGTGACAGGGGATACGGCTACACCTTC. The genes are TRBV12-3 or TRBV12-4 and TRBJ1-2; 8 bases agree with TRBD1. This CDR3 has 12 amino acids. V gave up 5 bases and J gave up 8 bases; unmatched junction bases: 4.

A few counts support this clonotype. CDR3 residues: CASTKTGGIAGANVLTF. In nucleotides, the CDR3 is TGTGCCAGCACCAAGACAGGAGGCATAGCTGGGGCCAACGTCCTGACTTTC. The rearrangement joins TRBV6-6 to TRBJ2-6; D may be TRBD1 (6 bases). The CDR3 spans 17 residues. Germline CDR1 and CDR2: MNHNY and SVGAGI (reference sequence). V was trimmed by 7 bases and J by 2 bases, leaving 18 bases between them.

Concerning this clonotype: One end of the junction is discordant with germline, which a read error may explain. V usage is TRBV18 and J usage is TRBJ2-7, with D perhaps matching TRBD1 (6 bases). The CDR3 runs to 15 residues. CDR1 is KGHSH, CDR2 LQKENI, per germline. Here the CDR3 reads CAGSPVPGSRGEQYF. For the CDR3, the DNA is TGTGCCGGCTCACCAGTTCCAGGGTCCAGGGGCGAGCAGTACTTC.

This clonotype came up many times. The V and J genes are TRBV7-6 and TRBJ2-7, with D maybe TRBD2 (8 bases). V was trimmed by 5 bases and J by 4 bases, leaving 24 bases between them. This CDR3 has 17 amino acids. Germline V gene sequence: CDR1 SGHVS, CDR2 FNYEAQ. CDR3 DNA sequence: TGTGCCAGCAGCCGGTTCCCCGGGAGGGGGCTGTTTTACGAGCAGTACTTC. Translating gives CASSRFPGRGLFYEQYF.

The sample holds one count of this clonotype. The genes are TRBV9 and TRBJ2-1; D might be TRBD1 or TRBD2, each matching 5 bases. V lost 2 bases, J lost 9 bases, and 9 bases lay in between. The length of the CDR3 is 12 residues. Germline CDR1 SGDLS, CDR2 YYNGEE. The CDR3 region has the DNA TGTGCCAGCAGCGTCTCAGGGAGTGAGCAGTTCTTC. It translates to CASSVSGSEQFF.

This clonotype was counted at least ten times. An end of the junction does not agree with germline; a read error may underlie this. The chain has TRBV10-2 and TRBJ2-1; 11 positions match TRBD2. This CDR3 is 18 amino acids long. CDR1 and CDR2 (germline): WSHSY, SAAADI. The CDR3 reads CASSDSNVAGGLKNEQFF. Here the CDR3 DNA reads TGCGCTAGCAGTGATTCGAACGTAGCGGGAGGGTTAAAGAATGAGCAGTTCTTC.

This clonotype was seen many times. The chain has TRBV2 and TRBJ2-5; D may be TRBD2 (5 bases). Trimming took off 5 bases at V and 5 bases at J, with 15 bases between the two ends. The CDR3 covers 14 residues. Germline V CDR1 and CDR2: SNHLY, FYNNEI. CDR3 nucleotides: TGTGCCAGCAGTATGTACGAAGAGGGCGAGACCCAGTACTTC. Amino acid sequence: CASSMYEEGETQYF.

The chain recombines TRBV12-3 or TRBV12-4 with TRBJ1-3, with D unclear. CDR3 length: 13 amino acids. Trimming stripped 5 bases from V and 1 base from J, with 6 bases between. The CDR3 here is CASSDLSGNTIYF. CDR3 bases: TGTGCCAGCAGTGACCTATCTGGAAACACCATATATTTT.

This clonotype has at least ten counts. The V call is TRBV9, the J call TRBJ2-6; no firm D call. Trimming took off 7 bases at V and 4 bases at J, with 9 bases between the two ends. The CDR3 is 13 amino acids. Germline loops: CDR1 SGDLS, CDR2 YYNGEE. CDR3 residues: CASLAPGANVLTF. The CDR3 DNA follows: TGTGCCAGCTTGGCTCCCGGGGCCAACGTCCTGACTTTC. Combining the CDR3 with reference TRBV9 and TRBJ2-6 gives the whole variable domain DSGVTQTPKHLITATGQRVTLRCSPRSGDLSVYWYQQSLDQGLQFLIQYYNGEERAKGNILERFSAQQFPDLHSELNLSSLELGDSALYFCASLAPGANVLTFGAGSRLTVL.